This T cell receptor beta chain was captured in a study of T cell responses to AZD1222 COVID-19 vaccine. Repertoires were generated with immunoSEQ multiplex PCR, while TCRdb's copy carries only in-frame clones and drops some. Among 20,000 to 30,000 clones listed, around 90% were seen once. This clonotype was obtained from an adult who received the AZD1222 COVID-19 vaccine. The material sequenced was peripheral blood, taken 28 days after the second AZD1222 dose.

CDR3 in amino acids: CATSWTLSDTQYF. For the CDR3, the DNA is TGTGCCACCAGCTGGACTCTTTCCGATACGCAGTATTTT. The genes are TRBV15 and TRBJ2-3; the D gene is possibly TRBD2 (5 bases). The germline CDR1 and CDR2 sequences are LNHNV and YYDKDF (reference sequence). The CDR3 covers 13 residues. V dropped 5 bases and J dropped 6 bases, with 12 bases sitting between them.